The sequence of this T cell receptor beta chain was determined in a study of blood T cell repertoires in COVID-19. Some clones are missing from TCRdb's copy, which holds only in-frame ones; the method was immunoSEQ multiplex PCR. The sample carries 200,000 to 250,000 clones, approximately 80% recorded once. V was cut by 1 base and J by 2 bases, with 7 bases left in between. The CDR3 consists of 14 residues. The germline V gene has CDR1 SGHVS and CDR2 FQNEAQ. The TCR was taken from a woman in her fifties or sixties with acute or convalescent COVID-19. The J gene is TRBJ2-3, the V gene TRBV7-8; no definite D call. Source material: peripheral blood. For the CDR3, the DNA is TGTGCCAGCAGCTTAGGGAGTTTCACAGATACGCAGTATTTT. It encodes CASSLGSFTDTQYF. Together with reference TRBV7-8 and TRBJ2-3, the CDR3 gives the full variable domain: GAGVSQSPRYKVAKRGQDVALRCDPISGHVSLFWYQQALGQGPEFLTYFQNEAQLDKSGLPSDRFFAERPEGSVSTLKIQRTQQEDSAVYLCASSLGSFTDTQYFGPGTRLTVL.